This T cell receptor (beta chain) was profiled in a study of T cell repertoires in cytomegalovirus infection. As for the study in general: Public TCR beta signatures indicated both CMV infection and matching HLA type. Whole-study findings and limits: The study identified carriers of CMV plus the relevant HLA from cumulative public TCR beta family frequency. In two of eight donors, the top clonotype was HLA-C-restricted CMV-specific.

A remark on this clonotype: The target antigen is unknown.

Germline V gene lookup returns CDR1 MGHRA and CDR2 YSYEKL. This CDR3 region has 19 residues. J lost 1 base, V lost 0 bases, and 11 bases had no gene match. TCRdb independently ran MiXCR on the reads; one entry per CDR3 protein. This table has a few hundred thousand distinct CDR3 sequences, 26% appearing once. Sequenced input: PBMCs. This chain links TRBV4-1 with TRBJ2-3; 9 bases agree with TRBD2. This receptor was obtained from a human donor in good health (CMV status not recorded). Some clones in this sample may be carry-over from other donors' samples. CDR3 coding DNA: TGCGCCAGCAGCCAAGATATGGCTAGCGGGGCCATAGGCACAGATACGCAGTATTTT. Encoded protein: CASSQDMASGAIGTDTQYF.